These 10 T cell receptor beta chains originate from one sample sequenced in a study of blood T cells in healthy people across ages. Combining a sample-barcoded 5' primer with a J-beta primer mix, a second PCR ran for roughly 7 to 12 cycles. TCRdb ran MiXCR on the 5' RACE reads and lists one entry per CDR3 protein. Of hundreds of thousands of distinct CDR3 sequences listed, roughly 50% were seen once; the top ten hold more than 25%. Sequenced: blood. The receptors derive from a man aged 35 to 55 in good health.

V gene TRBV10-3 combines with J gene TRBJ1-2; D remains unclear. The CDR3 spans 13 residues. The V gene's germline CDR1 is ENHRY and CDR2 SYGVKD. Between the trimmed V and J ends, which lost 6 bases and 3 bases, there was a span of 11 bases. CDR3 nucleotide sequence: TGTGCCATCAGAAGCGGCCAGGACTATGGCTACACCTTC. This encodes CAIRSGQDYGYTF.

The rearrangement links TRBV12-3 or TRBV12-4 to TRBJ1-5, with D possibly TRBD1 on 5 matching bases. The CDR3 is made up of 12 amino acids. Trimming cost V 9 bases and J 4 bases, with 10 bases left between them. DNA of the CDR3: TGTGCCAGTCGACAGCTAAATCAGCCCCAGCATTTT. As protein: CASRQLNQPQHF.

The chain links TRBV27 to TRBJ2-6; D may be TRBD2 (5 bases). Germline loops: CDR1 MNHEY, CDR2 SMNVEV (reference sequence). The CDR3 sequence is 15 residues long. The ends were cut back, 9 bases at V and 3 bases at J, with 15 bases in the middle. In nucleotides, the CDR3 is TGTGCCAGTCACCTGGCCGGGATTGGGGCCAACGTCCTGACTTTC. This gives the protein CASHLAGIGANVLTF.

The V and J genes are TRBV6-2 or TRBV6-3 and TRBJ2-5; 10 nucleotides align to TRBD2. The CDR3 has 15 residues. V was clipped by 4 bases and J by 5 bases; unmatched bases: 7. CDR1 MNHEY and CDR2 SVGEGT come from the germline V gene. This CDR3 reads CASSSTGTSVETQYF. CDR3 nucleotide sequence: TGTGCCAGCAGTTCGACCGGGACTAGCGTGGAGACCCAGTACTTC.

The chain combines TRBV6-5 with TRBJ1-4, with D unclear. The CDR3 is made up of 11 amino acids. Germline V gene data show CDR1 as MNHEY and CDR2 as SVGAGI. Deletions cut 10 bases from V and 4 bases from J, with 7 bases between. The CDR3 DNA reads TGTGCCACCACCTTTAATGAAAAACTGTTTTTT. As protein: CATTFNEKLFF.

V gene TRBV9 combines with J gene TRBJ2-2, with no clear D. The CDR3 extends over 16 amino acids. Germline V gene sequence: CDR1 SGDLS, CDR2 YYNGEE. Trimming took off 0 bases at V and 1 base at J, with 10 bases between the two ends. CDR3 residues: CASSVEGWGNTGELFF. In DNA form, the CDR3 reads TGTGCCAGCAGCGTAGAGGGCTGGGGGAACACCGGGGAGCTGTTTTTT.

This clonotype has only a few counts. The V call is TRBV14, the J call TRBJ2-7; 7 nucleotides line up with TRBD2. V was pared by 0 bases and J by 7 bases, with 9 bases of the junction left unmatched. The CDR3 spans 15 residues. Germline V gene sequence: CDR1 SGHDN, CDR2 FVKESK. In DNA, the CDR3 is TGTGCCAGCAGCCAAGAATCGGGGGGTTACAATGAGCAGTACTTC. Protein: CASSQESGGYNEQYF.

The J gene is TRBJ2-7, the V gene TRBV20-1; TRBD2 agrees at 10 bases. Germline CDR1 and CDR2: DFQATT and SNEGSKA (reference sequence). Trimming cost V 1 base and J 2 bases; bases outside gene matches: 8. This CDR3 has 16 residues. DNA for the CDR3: TGCAGTGCTAGAGGAGTTAGCGGGAGGCCCCCCTACGAGCAGTACTTC. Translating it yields CSARGVSGRPPYEQYF.

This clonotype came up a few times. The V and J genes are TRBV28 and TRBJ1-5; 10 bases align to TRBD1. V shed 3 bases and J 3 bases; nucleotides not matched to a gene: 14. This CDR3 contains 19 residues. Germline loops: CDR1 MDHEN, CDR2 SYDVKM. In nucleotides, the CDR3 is TGTGCCAGCAGTTTCTCGACAGGGGGCCCCGTGGAGTTCAATCAGCCCCAGCATTTT. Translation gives CASSFSTGGPVEFNQPQHF. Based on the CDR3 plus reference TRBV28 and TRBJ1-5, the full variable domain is DVKVTQSSRYLVKRTGEKVFLECVQDMDHENMFWYRQDPGLGLRLIYFSYDVKMKEKGDIPEGYSVSREKKERFSLILESASTNQTSMYLCASSFSTGGPVEFNQPQHFGDGTRLSIL.

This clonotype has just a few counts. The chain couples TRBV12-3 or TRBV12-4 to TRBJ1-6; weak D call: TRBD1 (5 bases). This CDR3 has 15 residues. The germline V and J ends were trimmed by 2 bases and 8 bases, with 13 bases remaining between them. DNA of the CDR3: TGTGCCAGCAGTTTATCATCTCGAGGGGATTCACCCCTCCACTTT. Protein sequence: CASSLSSRGDSPLHF.